The rows below give T cell receptor beta chains drawn from one sample of a study of regulatory T cells in long-lasting Graves disease. Each CDR3 protein gets one entry after TCRdb re-called the multiplex PCR reads with MiXCR. The repertoire holds hundreds of thousands of distinct CDR3 sequences, with about 15% as singletons. The sample was also linked to a second study, of T cells in Graves' hyperthyroidism and ophthalmopathy.

Sample: peripheral blood mononuclear cells (PBMCs), taken at new diagnosis, from a patient treated with antithyroid drugs. The source of these receptors is a woman in her thirties with Graves disease. Each CDR3 is given with its conserved first and last residue. D genes are given only for firm matches. The size entry is marked missing in some rows and otherwise reads once, few, many or a size class.

d_call j_call clone_size v_call cdr3_aa cdr3_nt
NA TRBJ2-6 NA TRBV11-1 CASSSGAMAGANVLTF TGTGCCAGCAGCTCGGGAGCAATGGCTGGGGCCAACGTCCTGACTTTC
NA TRBJ2-3 many TRBV11-2 CASSLWGDSSASNTQYF TGTGCCAGCAGCTTATGGGGGGACTCCTCCGCGTCTAATACGCAGTATTTT
NA TRBJ1-2 many TRBV12-3/TRBV12-4 CASSLTASLNYGYTF TGTGCCAGCAGTCTGACAGCCTCACTTAACTATGGCTACACCTTC
TRBD1 TRBJ2-7 many TRBV6-1 CASSETGTRSYF TGTGCCAGCAGTGAGACAGGGACCCGTTCGTACTTC
NA TRBJ2-3 NA TRBV19 CASSSTSRSTDTQYF TGTGCCAGTAGTTCGACTAGTAGGAGCACAGATACGCAGTATTTT
TRBD1 TRBJ1-2 many TRBV25-1 CASRGQGGFNGYTF TGTGCCAGCAGAGGACAGGGGGGGTTCAATGGCTACACCTTC
TRBD2 TRBJ2-2 NA TRBV19 CASSGLGLAGALNTGELFF TGTGCCAGCAGCGGTCTCGGACTAGCGGGAGCCCTGAACACCGGGGAGCTGTTTTTT
NA TRBJ2-2 many TRBV4-1 CASSRLTGELFF TGCGCCAGCAGCCGGTTGACCGGGGAGCTGTTTTTT
NA TRBJ1-1 many TRBV3-1 CASSQGVRNTEAFF TGTGCCAGCAGCCAAGGGGTCAGGAACACTGAAGCTTTCTTT
NA TRBJ2-5 many TRBV27 CASRPTGHTQETQYF TGTGCCAGCAGACCGACAGGACACACTCAAGAGACCCAGTACTTC
TRBD2 TRBJ2-1 NA TRBV27 CASSRGGAGYNEQFF TGTGCCAGCAGTCGGGGCGGAGCGGGGTACAATGAGCAGTTCTTC
NA TRBJ1-2 many TRBV6-2/TRBV6-3 CASSELGQLYGYTF TGTGCCAGCAGTGAACTCGGACAACTCTATGGCTACACCTTC
NA TRBJ2-1 few TRBV7-2 CASSLGPIASNEQFF TGTGCCAGCAGCTTAGGTCCAATTGCGTCCAATGAGCAGTTCTTC
NA TRBJ2-1 many TRBV7-2 CASSLAGRGRLSGRHNEQFF TGTGCCAGCAGCTTAGCGGGCAGGGGGCGCCTTAGCGGGAGACACAATGAGCAGTTCTTC
TRBD1 TRBJ1-1 many TRBV7-2 CASSSGQGGSTEAFF TGTGCCAGCAGCTCCGGACAGGGCGGTAGTACTGAAGCTTTCTTT
NA TRBJ2-4 few TRBV12-3/TRBV12-4 CASSPQGGAKNIQYF TGTGCCAGCAGTCCCCAAGGGGGAGCCAAAAACATTCAGTACTTC
NA TRBJ2-7 NA TRBV24-1 CATSDSPGTSSYEQYF TGTGCCACCAGTGACTCCCCCGGGACAAGCTCCTACGAGCAGTACTTC
TRBD2 TRBJ2-7 many TRBV6-1 CASSPTSGRAYEQYF TGTGCCAGCAGCCCGACTAGCGGGCGAGCCTACGAGCAGTACTTC
NA TRBJ2-1 few TRBV2 CASRASRDLGDF TGTGCCAGCCGGGCGAGCAGGGACTTGGGGGACTTC
TRBD2 TRBJ2-5 few TRBV9 CASSVGSGRALGETQYF TGTGCCAGCAGCGTAGGAAGCGGGAGGGCCCTCGGAGAGACCCAGTACTTC
TRBD1 TRBJ1-1 few TRBV28 CASSFYTGGWRAFF TGTGCCAGCAGTTTTTATACAGGGGGTTGGAGAGCTTTCTTT
NA TRBJ2-7 many TRBV11-2 CASAGRDTQGRYEQYF TGTGCCAGCGCTGGCAGGGATACCCAAGGTCGCTACGAGCAGTACTTC
NA TRBJ2-7 many TRBV28 CASSLAQGHMYEQYF TGTGCCAGCAGTCTAGCCCAGGGACATATGTACGAGCAGTACTTC
NA TRBJ2-5 NA TRBV5-1 CASSLGQEQETQYF TGCGCCAGCAGCTTGGGACAGGAACAAGAGACCCAGTACTTC
TRBD1 TRBJ1-2 few TRBV10-2 CASSDGGGSRGYTF TGCGCCAGCAGTGATGGAGGGGGCAGTCGGGGCTACACCTTC
TRBD1 TRBJ1-5 many TRBV28 CASSLVRTGGFSQPQHF TGTGCCAGCAGTTTGGTTCGGACAGGGGGCTTCTCTCAGCCCCAGCATTTT
NA TRBJ1-2 many TRBV7-9 CASSPNTRHGYTF TGTGCCAGTTCTCCTAACACACGACATGGCTACACCTTC
TRBD2 TRBJ2-4 NA TRBV6-2/TRBV6-3 CASRRESNIQYF TGTGCCAGCAGGCGGGAGAGCAACATTCAGTACTTC
NA TRBJ2-3 many TRBV12-3/TRBV12-4 CASSLGRRDTQYF TGTGCCAGCAGTTTAGGTCGGCGGGATACGCAGTATTTT
TRBD1 TRBJ1-2 NA TRBV7-9 CATVQGGTGYTF TGTGCCACAGTACAGGGGGGTACGGGCTACACCTTC
TRBD1 TRBJ2-5 many TRBV6-2/TRBV6-3 CASGDRGETQYF TGTGCCAGCGGGGACAGGGGAGAGACCCAGTACTTC
TRBD2 TRBJ2-5 few TRBV28 CASSDPRGGGRETQYF TGTGCCAGCAGTGACCCCCGGGGCGGGGGGAGGGAGACCCAGTACTTC
NA TRBJ2-5 NA TRBV5-1 CASSLGTPGETQYF TGCGCCAGCAGCTTAGGGACTCCCGGAGAGACCCAGTACTTC
NA TRBJ2-1 many TRBV2 CASEGASNEQFF TGTGCCAGCGAGGGCGCGAGCAATGAGCAGTTCTTC
NA TRBJ2-7 NA TRBV19 CASSIWSGAGPSSYEQYF TGTGCCAGTAGTATCTGGTCAGGGGCCGGCCCAAGCTCCTACGAGCAGTACTTC
NA TRBJ1-1 many TRBV28 CASRRARAMNTEAFF TGTGCCAGCAGACGGGCCCGGGCAATGAACACTGAAGCTTTCTTT
NA TRBJ2-5 many TRBV12-3/TRBV12-4 CASSFLDQETQYF TGTGCCAGCAGTTTCCTGGACCAAGAGACCCAGTACTTC
TRBD2 TRBJ2-2 NA TRBV19 CAITSGLTGELFF TGTGCCATAACTAGCGGGCTCACCGGGGAGCTGTTTTTT
NA TRBJ2-4 few TRBV6-1 CASTTGSLAKNIQYF TGTGCCAGCACCACAGGATCCTTAGCCAAAAACATTCAGTACTTC
NA TRBJ1-1 NA TRBV7-6 CASSPVAYLNTEAFF TGTGCCAGCAGTCCTGTTGCGTACTTAAACACTGAAGCTTTCTTT
NA TRBJ1-5 many TRBV12-3/TRBV12-4 CASSPSGASNQPQHF TGTGCCAGCAGCCCCAGTGGGGCGAGCAATCAGCCCCAGCATTTT
NA TRBJ1-4 NA TRBV6-1 CASSEASSGTNEKLFF TGTGCCAGCAGTGAAGCATCTTCGGGGACTAATGAAAAACTGTTTTTT
NA TRBJ1-1 NA TRBV5-1 CASSSGPWHEAFF TGCGCCAGCAGCTCGGGGCCCTGGCACGAAGCTTTCTTT
NA TRBJ1-5 many TRBV7-2 CASSIRTRGDQPQHF TGTGCCAGCAGCATCCGGACGCGGGGGGATCAGCCCCAGCATTTT
NA TRBJ1-2 few TRBV20-1 CSAAPGRSGYTF TGCAGTGCAGCCCCCGGACGGTCTGGCTACACCTTC
NA TRBJ2-2 many TRBV12-3/TRBV12-4 CASRQSGSNTGELFF TGTGCCAGCAGACAAAGCGGGTCGAACACCGGGGAGCTGTTTTTT